This T cell receptor beta chain appears in the sequencing data of a study of cytomegalovirus exposure and HLA in healthy donors. Primers: 60 Vbeta forward and 13 Jbeta reverse. Sequencing was performed with immunoSEQ multiplex PCR; in TCRdb, only in-frame clones are kept and a portion is missing. The sample yields about 93,000 clones, approximately 80% seen once. The CDR3 has 14 amino acids. Germline trimming cut 6 bases from V and 4 bases from J; bases unmatched to any gene: 1. Germline CDR1 MNHNS, CDR2 SASEGT. Study findings and constraints: The study assumed roughly uniform donor sequencing depth for presence/absence analyses.

Regarding this clone: No antigen is known for it.

V and J are TRBV6-1 and TRBJ2-2, with 11 nucleotides matching TRBD2. The sequence derives from a woman aged 40 to 50 in good health and CMV-seronegative. The sample comprised PBMCs. CDR3 loop: CASRTSGSTGELFF. DNA of the CDR3: TGTGCCAGCAGAACTAGCGGGAGCACCGGGGAGCTGTTTTTT.